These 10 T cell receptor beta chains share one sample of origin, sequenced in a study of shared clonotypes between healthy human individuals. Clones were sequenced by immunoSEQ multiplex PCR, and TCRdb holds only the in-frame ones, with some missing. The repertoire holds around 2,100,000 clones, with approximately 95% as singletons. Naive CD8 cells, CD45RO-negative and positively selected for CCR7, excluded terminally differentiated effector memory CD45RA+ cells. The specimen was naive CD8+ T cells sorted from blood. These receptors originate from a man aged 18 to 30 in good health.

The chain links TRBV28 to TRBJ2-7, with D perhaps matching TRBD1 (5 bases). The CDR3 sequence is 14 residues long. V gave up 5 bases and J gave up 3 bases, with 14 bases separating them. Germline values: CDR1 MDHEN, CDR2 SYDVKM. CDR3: CASSGSQGSYEQYF. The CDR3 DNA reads TGTGCCAGCAGTGGTAGTCAGGGTAGCTACGAGCAGTACTTC.

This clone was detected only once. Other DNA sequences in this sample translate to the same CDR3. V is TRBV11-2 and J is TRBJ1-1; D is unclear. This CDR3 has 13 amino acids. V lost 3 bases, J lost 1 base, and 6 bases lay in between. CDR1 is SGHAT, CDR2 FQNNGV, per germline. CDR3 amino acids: CASSFGQNTEAFF. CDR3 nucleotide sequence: TGTGCCAGCAGCTTTGGCCAGAACACTGAAGCTTTCTTT. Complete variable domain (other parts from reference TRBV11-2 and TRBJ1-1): EAGVAQSPRYKIIEKRQSVAFWCNPISGHATLYWYQQILGQGPKLLIQFQNNGVVDDSQLPKDRFSAERLKGVDSTLKIQPAKLEDSAVYLCASSFGQNTEAFFGQGTRLTVV.

Here the CDR3 DNA reads TGTGCCCGCGAAGGGGGGACTAGTGACACCGGGGAGCTGTTTTTT. It specifies CAREGGTSDTGELFF. The genes are TRBV30 and TRBJ2-2, with 8 bases matching TRBD2. After removal of 8 bases from V and 3 bases from J, the junction contained 11 bases not matched to a gene. Germline V gene lookup returns CDR1 GTSNPN and CDR2 SVGIG (reference sequence). This CDR3 is 15 amino acids long.

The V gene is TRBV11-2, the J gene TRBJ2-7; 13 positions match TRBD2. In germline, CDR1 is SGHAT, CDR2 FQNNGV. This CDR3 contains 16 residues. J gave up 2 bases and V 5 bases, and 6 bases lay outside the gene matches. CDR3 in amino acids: CASSNRLAGGTYEQYF. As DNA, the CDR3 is TGTGCCAGCAGCAACCGACTAGCGGGAGGCACCTACGAGCAGTACTTC. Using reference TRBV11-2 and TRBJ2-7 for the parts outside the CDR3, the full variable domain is EAGVAQSPRYKIIEKRQSVAFWCNPISGHATLYWYQQILGQGPKLLIQFQNNGVVDDSQLPKDRFSAERLKGVDSTLKIQPAKLEDSAVYLCASSNRLAGGTYEQYFGPGTRLTVT.

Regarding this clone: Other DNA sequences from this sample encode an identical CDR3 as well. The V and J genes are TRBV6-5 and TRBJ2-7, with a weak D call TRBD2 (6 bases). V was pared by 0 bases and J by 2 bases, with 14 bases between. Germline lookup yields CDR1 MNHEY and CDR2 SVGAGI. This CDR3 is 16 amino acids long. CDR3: CASSYSTGERPYEQYF. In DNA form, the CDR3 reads TGTGCCAGCAGTTACTCGACGGGGGAGAGGCCCTACGAGCAGTACTTC.

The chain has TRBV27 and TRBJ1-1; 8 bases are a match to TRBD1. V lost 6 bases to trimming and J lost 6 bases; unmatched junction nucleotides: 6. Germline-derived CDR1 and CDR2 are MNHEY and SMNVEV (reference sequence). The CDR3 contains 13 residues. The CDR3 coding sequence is TGTGCCAGCAGGATCCAGGGGGCCTCTGAAGCTTTCTTT. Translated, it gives CASRIQGASEAFF.

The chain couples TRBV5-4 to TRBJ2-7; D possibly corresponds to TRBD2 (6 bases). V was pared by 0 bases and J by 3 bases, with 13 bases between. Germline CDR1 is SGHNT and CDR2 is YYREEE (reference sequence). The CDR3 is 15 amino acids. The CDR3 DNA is TGTGCCAGCAGCTTGGGGGCTGGAGGGCTCTACGAGCAGTACTTC. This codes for CASSLGAGGLYEQYF.

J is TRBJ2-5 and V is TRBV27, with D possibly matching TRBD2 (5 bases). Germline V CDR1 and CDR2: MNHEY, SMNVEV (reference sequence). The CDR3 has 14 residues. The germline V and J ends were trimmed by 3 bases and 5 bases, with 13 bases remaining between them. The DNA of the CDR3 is TGTGCCAGCAGTTTCTCCCAAGCGGCTGAGACCCAGTACTTC. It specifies CASSFSQAAETQYF.

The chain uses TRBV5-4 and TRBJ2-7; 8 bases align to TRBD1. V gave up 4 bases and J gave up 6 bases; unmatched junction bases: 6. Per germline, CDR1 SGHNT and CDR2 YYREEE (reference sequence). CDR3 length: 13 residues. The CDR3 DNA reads TGTGCCAGCAGCCCCCTACAGGGGGGCGAGCAGTACTTC. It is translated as CASSPLQGGEQYF.

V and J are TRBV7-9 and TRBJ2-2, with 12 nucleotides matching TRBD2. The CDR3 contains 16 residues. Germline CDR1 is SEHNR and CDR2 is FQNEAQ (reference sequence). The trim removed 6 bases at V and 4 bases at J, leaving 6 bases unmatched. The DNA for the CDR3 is TGTGCCAGCAGTCTAGGACTAGCGGGATTCACCGGGGAGCTGTTTTTT. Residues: CASSLGLAGFTGELFF.